The clone carrying this T cell receptor (beta chain) has more than one count but fewer than ten. Antigen specificity is unknown. The sample comes from a study of naive and memory T cell subsets. The germline V gene has CDR1 SGHTA and CDR2 FQGNSA. Between the trimmed V and J ends, which lost 5 bases and 5 bases, there was a span of 10 bases. CDR3 length: 13 amino acids. Study conclusions and caveats: This RNA-based method may be sensitive to activation-related transcript changes.

Alpha and beta constant region primers primed reverse transcription for blood and skin samples. TCRdb called the 5' RACE reads again in MiXCR, with one record for every CDR3 protein. Here the sample spans 25,000 to 30,000 distinct CDR3 sequences, approximately 22% being singletons. RNA was extracted from under 3 ml of whole blood of healthy adults. TCR cDNA received a 3' ligated oligonucleotide that carried a UMI. Reverse transcription used DNase-treated unsorted total RNA, aiming for roughly 1 to 1,100 ng. The chain combines TRBV7-2 with TRBJ1-5, with D possibly being TRBD1 (5 bases). The TCR originated in a female donor in good health. CDR3 sequence: CASSQDTYQPQHF. Written as DNA, the CDR3 is TGTGCCAGCAGCCAGGACACCTATCAGCCCCAGCATTTT.